This T cell receptor beta chain was found in a study of CXCR3-negative and CXCR3-positive naive CD8 T cells. As for the study in general: Around 130 million TRB reads in total, about 1.5 +/- 0.3 million per library.

The CDR3 has 16 residues. Germline CDR1 and CDR2: LGHNA and YSLEER. Every CD8+ subset sample held 250,000 to 300,000 flow-sorted cells, done in triplicate. The CD45RO-CCR7+CD27+CD95- phenotype denoted naive CD8+ T cells. It was by 5' RACE with UMI labels that the TRB cDNA libraries were prepared. From its re-call of the 5' RACE reads, TCRdb lists each CDR3 protein once, without DNA. This listing includes 150,000 to 170,000 distinct CDR3 sequences. Overall study results and limits: More hydrophobic TRB CDR3s were found in CXCR3-positive naive cells than in CXCR3-negative naive cells. With respect to TRBV-TRBJ usage, naive CXCR3-negative and CXCR3-positive cells were similar; memory differed.

A note on this clonotype: Its antigen is undetermined.

Sequenced sample: naive CXCR3+ CD8+ T cells from blood. Subset noted: CD45RO-CCR7+CD27+CD95- naive CD8+ T cells expressing CXCR3 (TNR3+). The V and J genes are TRBV4-3 and TRBJ2-4. This TCR derives from a human donor in good health. Some clones in this sample may be carry-over from other donors' samples. CDR3 sequence: CASSQDGRLAKNIQYF.